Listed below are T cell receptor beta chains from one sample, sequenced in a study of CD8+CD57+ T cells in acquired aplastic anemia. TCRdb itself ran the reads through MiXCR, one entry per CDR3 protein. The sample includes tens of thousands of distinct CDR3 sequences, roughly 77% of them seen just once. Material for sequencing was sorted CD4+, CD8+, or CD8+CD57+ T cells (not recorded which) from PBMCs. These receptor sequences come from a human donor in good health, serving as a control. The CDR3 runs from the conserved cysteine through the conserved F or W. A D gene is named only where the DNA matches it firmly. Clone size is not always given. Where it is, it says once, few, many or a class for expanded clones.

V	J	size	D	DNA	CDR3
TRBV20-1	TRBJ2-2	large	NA	TGCAGTGCTAGAGGGGAAGAGGGCGACACCGGGGAGCTGTTTTTT	CSARGEEGDTGELFF
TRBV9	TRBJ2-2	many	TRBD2	TGTGCCAGCAGCCCGAGGGGGGTAGCGGGGGATGCGAACACCGGGGAGCTGTTTTTT	CASSPRGVAGDANTGELFF
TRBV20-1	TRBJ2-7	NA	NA	TGCAGTACTAATTCTTTAGCAGATGGCTCCTACGAGCAGTACTTC	CSTNSLADGSYEQYF
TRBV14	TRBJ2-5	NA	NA	TGTGCCAGCAGCCGGGAAGGCAGGGGCCCTCAAGAGACCCAGTACTTC	CASSREGRGPQETQYF
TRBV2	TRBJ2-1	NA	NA	TGTGCCAGCACCGCGTTGGCGAGCTCCTACAATGAGCAGTTCTTC	CASTALASSYNEQFF
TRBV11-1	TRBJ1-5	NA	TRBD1	TGTGCCAGCAGCTTAGCCCGCGGAGGGGGCATTCAGCCCCAGCATTTT	CASSLARGGGIQPQHF
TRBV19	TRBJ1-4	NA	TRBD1	TGTGCCAGCAGCTCCGGGACAGGGGGGGAAAAACTGTTTTTT	CASSSGTGGEKLFF
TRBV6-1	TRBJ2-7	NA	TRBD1	TGTGCCAGCAGCCCGGGACAGGGACTCTACGAGCAGTACTTC	CASSPGQGLYEQYF
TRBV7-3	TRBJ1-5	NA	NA	TGTGCCAGTAGTACGACGTGGGGCGTAGAAAGCAATCAGCCCCAGCATTTT	CASSTTWGVESNQPQHF
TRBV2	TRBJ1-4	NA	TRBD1	TGTGCCAGCAGCCCACTCGGGACAGGAGAAAAACTGTTTTTT	CASSPLGTGEKLFF
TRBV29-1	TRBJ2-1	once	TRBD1	TGCAGCGTTGAAGCGGGACAGGGCTATAATGAGCAGTTCTTC	CSVEAGQGYNEQFF
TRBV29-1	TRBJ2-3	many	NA	TGCAGCGTTGAAGATCGTGATCACACAGATACGCAGTATTTT	CSVEDRDHTDTQYF
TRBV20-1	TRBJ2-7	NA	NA	TGCAGTGCTAGCGGACCTTCCTACGAGCAGTACTTC	CSASGPSYEQYF
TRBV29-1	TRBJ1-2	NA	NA	TGCAGCGCGCTGACCGGACCGAACTATGGCTACACCTTC	CSALTGPNYGYTF
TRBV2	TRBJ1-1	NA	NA	TGTGCCAGCAGTGAAGGCAGGGCAAGCGAAGCTTTCTTT	CASSEGRASEAFF
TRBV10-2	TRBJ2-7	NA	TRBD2	TGCGCCAGCCGGACTAGCGGGGGGTGGAGCGAGCAGTACTTC	CASRTSGGWSEQYF
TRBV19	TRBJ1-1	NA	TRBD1	TGTGCCAGTACCCCGACAGGGTCGACCACTGAAGCTTTCTTT	CASTPTGSTTEAFF
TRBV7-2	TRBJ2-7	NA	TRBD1	TGTGCCAGCGGGACAGGAGAAGCCTACGAGCAGTACTTC	CASGTGEAYEQYF
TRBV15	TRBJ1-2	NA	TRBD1	TGTGCCACCAGCAGAGCGGGACAGATTTATGGCTACACCTTC	CATSRAGQIYGYTF
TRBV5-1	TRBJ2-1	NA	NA	TGCGCCAGCAGCTTGGCAAGGCAGTCCTACAATGAGCAGTTCTTC	CASSLARQSYNEQFF
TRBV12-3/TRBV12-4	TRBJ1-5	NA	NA	TGTGCCAGCAGTTTAGTAGGACAGAGCAATCAGCCCCAGCATTTT	CASSLVGQSNQPQHF
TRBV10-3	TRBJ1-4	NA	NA	TGTGCCATCAGTGAGGCAACTAATGAAAAACTGTTTTTT	CAISEATNEKLFF
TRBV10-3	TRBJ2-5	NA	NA	TGTGCCATCAGTGAGCGGGAGACCCAGTACTTC	CAISERETQYF
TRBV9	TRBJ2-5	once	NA	TGTGCCAGCAGCGTAGAACAGGGAGGGACCCAGTACTTC	CASSVEQGGTQYF
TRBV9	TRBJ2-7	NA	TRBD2	TGTGCCAGCAGCGCCGGTAGCGGGAGACGAGAGCAGTACTTC	CASSAGSGRREQYF
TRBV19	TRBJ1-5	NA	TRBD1	TGTGCCAGTGGACAGGGTCAGCCCCAGCATTTT	CASGQGQPQHF
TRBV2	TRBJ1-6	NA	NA	TGTGCCAGCAGAGCGGACGCATATAATTCACCCCTCCACTTT	CASRADAYNSPLHF
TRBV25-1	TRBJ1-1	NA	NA	TGTGCCAGCAGTGCCCGAGGGGTGAACACTGAAGCTTTCTTT	CASSARGVNTEAFF
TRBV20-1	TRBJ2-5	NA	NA	TGCAGTGCTAGAGATTCCCGGAGCCAAGAGACCCAGTACTTC	CSARDSRSQETQYF
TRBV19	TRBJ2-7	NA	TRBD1	TGTGCCAGTAGTATTTTGAGGACAGGGTCCGACGAGCAGTACTTC	CASSILRTGSDEQYF
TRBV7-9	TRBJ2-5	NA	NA	TGTGCCAGCAGCTTCGACGGGACCCAAGAGACCCAGTACTTC	CASSFDGTQETQYF
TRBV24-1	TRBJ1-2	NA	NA	TGTGCCACCAGTGACATAGACAAACTCTATGGCTACACCTTC	CATSDIDKLYGYTF
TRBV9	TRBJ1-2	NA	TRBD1	TGTGCCAGCAGCGTAGACAAAGGAAGGGGTGTCGATCCGGGACAGAACTATGGCTACACCTTC	CASSVDKGRGVDPGQNYGYTF
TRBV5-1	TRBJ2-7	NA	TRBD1	TGCGCCAGCAGCTTGGGACAGGGGGGCTACGAGCAGTACTTC	CASSLGQGGYEQYF
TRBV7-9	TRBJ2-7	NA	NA	TGTGCCAGCAGCCCTCAAAACTACGAGCAGTACTTC	CASSPQNYEQYF
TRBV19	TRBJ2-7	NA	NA	TGTGCCAGTAGGAAGGACCCCAGCTCCTACGAGCAGTACTTC	CASRKDPSSYEQYF
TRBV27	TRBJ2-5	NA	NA	TGTGCCAGCAGCCCCCACAGACAAGAGACCCAGTACTTC	CASSPHRQETQYF
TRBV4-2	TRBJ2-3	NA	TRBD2	TGTGCCAGCAGCGTATTGGCGGGGGGGCCAAGTCGCACAGATACGCAGTATTTT	CASSVLAGGPSRTDTQYF
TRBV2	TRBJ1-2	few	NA	TGTGCCAGCTCCCAGGGGAACTATGGCTACACCTTC	CASSQGNYGYTF
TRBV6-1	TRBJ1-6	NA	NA	TGTGCCAGCACTGAGGGCGTCTATAATTCACCCCTCCACTTT	CASTEGVYNSPLHF
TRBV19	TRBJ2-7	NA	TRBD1	TGTGCCAGTAGTACCCTAGGGCAAACCGGGACAGGGAGAAGCGAGCAGTACTTC	CASSTLGQTGTGRSEQYF
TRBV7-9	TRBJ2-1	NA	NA	TGTGCCAGCAGCTTAGCGGCCGACCAGACCAATGAGCAGTTCTTC	CASSLAADQTNEQFF
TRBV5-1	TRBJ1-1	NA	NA	TGCGCCAGCAGCTTGGGTGGAGAGAACACTGAAGCTTTCTTT	CASSLGGENTEAFF
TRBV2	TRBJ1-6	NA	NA	TGTGCCAGCAGTGAAATTCGGACGGCAAATAACTCACCCCTCCACTTT	CASSEIRTANNSPLHF
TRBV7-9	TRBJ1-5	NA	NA	TGTGCCAGCAGCTTGGGGGGGGCTTCGGGTCAGCCCCAGCATTTT	CASSLGGASGQPQHF
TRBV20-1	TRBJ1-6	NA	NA	TGCAGTGCTAGCCGTGGGACCGATAATTCACCCCTCCACTTT	CSASRGTDNSPLHF
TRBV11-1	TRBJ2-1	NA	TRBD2	TGTGCCAGCAGCTTTTTCTCTGGGGTTAGCGGGGGGGCCATCGATGAGCAGTTCTTC	CASSFFSGVSGGAIDEQFF
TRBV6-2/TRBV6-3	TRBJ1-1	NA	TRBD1	TGTGCCAGCAGTTGGGACAGGGAAACTGAAGCTTTCTTT	CASSWDRETEAFF
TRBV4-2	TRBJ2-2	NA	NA	TGTGCCGGCAGCCAAGACCTCAGGGGCACCGGGGAGCTGTTTTTT	CAGSQDLRGTGELFF
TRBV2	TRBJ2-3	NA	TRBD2	TGTGCCAGCAGTGAATTGGGAGGGATAGATACGCAGTATTTT	CASSELGGIDTQYF
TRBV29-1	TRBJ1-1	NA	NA	TGCAGCCACTCTTGGGACGGCAGTGAAGCTTTCTTT	CSHSWDGSEAFF
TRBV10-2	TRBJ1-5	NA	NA	TGCGCCAGTCGGACGGGGGGCAATCAGCCCCAGCATTTT	CASRTGGNQPQHF
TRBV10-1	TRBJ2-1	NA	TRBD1	TGCGCCAGCAAAACCCGACAGGGGGTCCACAATGAGCAGTTCTTC	CASKTRQGVHNEQFF
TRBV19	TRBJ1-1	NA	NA	TGTGCCAGTAGCCCTCCTTGGACTATCACTGAAGCTTTCTTT	CASSPPWTITEAFF
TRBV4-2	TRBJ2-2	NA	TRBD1	TGTGCCAGCAGCCGGGGACAGGCGAACACCGGGGAGCTGTTTTTT	CASSRGQANTGELFF
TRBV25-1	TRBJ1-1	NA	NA	TGTGCCAGCAGAACAGGGCCCTCAACTGAAGCTTTCTTT	CASRTGPSTEAFF
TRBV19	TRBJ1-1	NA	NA	TGTGCCAGTAGTATTCCCGGGATTATGAACACTGAAGCTTTCTTT	CASSIPGIMNTEAFF
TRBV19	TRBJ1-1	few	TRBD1	TGTGCCAGTAGTATTGACAGGGGGAACACTGAAGCTTTCTTT	CASSIDRGNTEAFF
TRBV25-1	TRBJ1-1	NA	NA	TGTGCCAGCAGTGTGTATGGACAGCTGAACACTGAAGCTTTCTTT	CASSVYGQLNTEAFF